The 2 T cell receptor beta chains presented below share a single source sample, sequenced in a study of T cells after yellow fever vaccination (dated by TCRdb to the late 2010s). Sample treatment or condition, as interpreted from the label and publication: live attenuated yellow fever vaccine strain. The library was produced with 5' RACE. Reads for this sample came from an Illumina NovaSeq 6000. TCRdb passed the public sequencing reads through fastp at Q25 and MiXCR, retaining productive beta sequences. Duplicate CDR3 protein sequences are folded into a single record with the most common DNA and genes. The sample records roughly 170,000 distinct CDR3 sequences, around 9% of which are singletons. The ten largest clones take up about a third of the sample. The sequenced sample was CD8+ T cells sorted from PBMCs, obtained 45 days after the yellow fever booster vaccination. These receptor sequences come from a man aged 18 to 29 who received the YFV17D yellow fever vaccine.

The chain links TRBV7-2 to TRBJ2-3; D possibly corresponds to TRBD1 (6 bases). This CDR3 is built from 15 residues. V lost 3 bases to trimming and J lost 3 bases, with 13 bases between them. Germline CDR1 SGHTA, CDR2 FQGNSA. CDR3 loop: CASSFHRDDTDTQYF. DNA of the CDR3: TGTGCCAGCAGCTTTCACAGGGACGATACAGATACGCAGTATTTT.

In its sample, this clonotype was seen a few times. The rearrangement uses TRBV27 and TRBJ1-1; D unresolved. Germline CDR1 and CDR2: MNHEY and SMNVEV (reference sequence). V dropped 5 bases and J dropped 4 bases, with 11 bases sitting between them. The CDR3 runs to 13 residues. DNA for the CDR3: TGTGCCAGCAGTCCACTTGGAGCCACTGAAGCTTTCTTT. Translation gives CASSPLGATEAFF.